Shown below are 2 T cell receptor beta chains from a single sample sequenced in a study of cytomegalovirus exposure and HLA in healthy donors. 60 Vbeta and 13 Jbeta primers were used in PCR. Profiled with immunoSEQ multiplex PCR; TCRdb holds only in-frame clones, not every one. The sample comprises 150,000 to 200,000 clones, 70% of which are singletons, and 4.5% to 5% rests with the top ten. The specimen sequenced was PBMCs. Receptor source: a man aged 18 to 30 in good health and CMV-seropositive.

This chain joins TRBV5-8 and TRBJ1-4; 8 nucleotides agree with TRBD1. V shed 2 bases, J shed 5 bases, and the junction held 2 bases outside the gene matches. In germline, CDR1 is SGHTS, CDR2 YDEGEE. The length of the CDR3 is 14 residues. The CDR3 bases are TGTGCCAGCAGCTTCGGGGACAGGAATGAAAAACTGTTTTTT. Translated: CASSFGDRNEKLFF. Drawing the rest from reference TRBV5-8 and TRBJ1-4, the complete variable domain is EAGVTQSPTHLIKTRGQQATLRCSPISGHTSVYWYQQALGLGLQFLLWYDEGEERNRGNFPPRFSGRQFPNYSSELNVNALELEDSALYLCASSFGDRNEKLFFGSGTQLSVL.

The chain has TRBV19 and TRBJ1-2; D is uncertain. V was shortened by 8 bases and J by 7 bases, with 11 bases between the two germline ends. CDR1 is LNHDA, CDR2 SQIVND, per germline (reference sequence). The CDR3 runs 11 residues. The CDR3 sequence: CASFITGGYTF. The CDR3, as DNA: TGTGCCAGTTTCATCACGGGTGGCTACACCTTC.